This T cell receptor beta chain was captured in a study of blood T cells in healthy people across ages. Using a J-beta primer mix together with a sample-barcoded 5' primer, a second PCR was run for about 7 to 12 cycles. Individual samples furnished no less than 2.5 million CDR3-containing paired-end reads apiece. TCRdb re-called the 5' RACE reads through MiXCR, storing one row per CDR3 protein. The sample has more than 800,000 distinct CDR3 sequences, 25% to 30% seen once. This clonotype was recorded many times. The germline V gene has CDR1 DFQATT and CDR2 SNEGSKA (reference sequence). Trimming left V 2 bases short and J 0 bases short, with 9 bases between. CDR3 size: 14 residues.

Sequenced input: blood. The TCR sequence derives from a woman older than 75 in good health. The V gene is TRBV20-1, the J gene TRBJ2-3, with no clear D. The CDR3 protein is CSARRAASTDTQYF. The CDR3 coding sequence is TGCAGTGCTAGACGTGCTGCTAGCACAGATACGCAGTATTTT.